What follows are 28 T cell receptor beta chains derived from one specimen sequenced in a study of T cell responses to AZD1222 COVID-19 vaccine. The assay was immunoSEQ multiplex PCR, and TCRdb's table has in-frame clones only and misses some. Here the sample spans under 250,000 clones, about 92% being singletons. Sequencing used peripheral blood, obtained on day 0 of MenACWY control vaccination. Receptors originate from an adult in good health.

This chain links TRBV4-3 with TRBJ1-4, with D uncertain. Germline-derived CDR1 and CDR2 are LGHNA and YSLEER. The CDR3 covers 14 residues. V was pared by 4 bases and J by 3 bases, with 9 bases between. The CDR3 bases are TGCGCCAGCAGCCCTGGGAGTTCTAATGAAAAACTGTTTTTT. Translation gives CASSPGSSNEKLFF.

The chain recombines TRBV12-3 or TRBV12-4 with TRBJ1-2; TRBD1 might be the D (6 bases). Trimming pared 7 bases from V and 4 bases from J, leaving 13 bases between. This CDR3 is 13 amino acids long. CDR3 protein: CASTAGAAYGYTF. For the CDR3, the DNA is TGTGCCAGCACCGCAGGGGCGGCCTATGGCTACACCTTC.

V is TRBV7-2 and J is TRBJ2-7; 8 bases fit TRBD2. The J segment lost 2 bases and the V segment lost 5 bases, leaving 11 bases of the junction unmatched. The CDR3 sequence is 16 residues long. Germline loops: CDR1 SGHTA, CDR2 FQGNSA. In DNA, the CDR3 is TGTGCCAGCAGCCTAACTCCGGGACTAGGGGCCTACGAGCAGTACTTC. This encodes CASSLTPGLGAYEQYF. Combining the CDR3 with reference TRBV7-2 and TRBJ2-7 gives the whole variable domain GAGVSQSPSNKVTEKGKDVELRCDPISGHTALYWYRQSLGQGLEFLIYFQGNSAPDKSGLPSDRFSAERTGGSVSTLTIQRTQQEDSAVYLCASSLTPGLGAYEQYFGPGTRLTVT.

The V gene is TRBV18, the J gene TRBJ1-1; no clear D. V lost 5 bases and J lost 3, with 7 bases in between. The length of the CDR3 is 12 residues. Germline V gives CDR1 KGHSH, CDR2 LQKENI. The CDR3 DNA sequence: TGTGCCAGCTCATGGAGGGACACTGAAGCTTTCTTT. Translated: CASSWRDTEAFF.

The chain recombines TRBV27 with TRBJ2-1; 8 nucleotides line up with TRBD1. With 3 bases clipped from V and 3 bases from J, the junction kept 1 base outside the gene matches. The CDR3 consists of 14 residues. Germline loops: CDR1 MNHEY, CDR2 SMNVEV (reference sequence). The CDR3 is CASSLTGDYNEQFF. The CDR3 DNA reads TGTGCCAGCAGTTTGACAGGGGACTACAATGAGCAGTTCTTC.

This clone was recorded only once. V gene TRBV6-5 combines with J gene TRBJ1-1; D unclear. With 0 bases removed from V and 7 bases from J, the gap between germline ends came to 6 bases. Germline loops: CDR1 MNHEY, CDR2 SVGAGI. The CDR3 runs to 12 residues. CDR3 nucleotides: TGTGCCAGCAGTTACTCCGGCGGTGAAGCTTTCTTT. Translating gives CASSYSGGEAFF.

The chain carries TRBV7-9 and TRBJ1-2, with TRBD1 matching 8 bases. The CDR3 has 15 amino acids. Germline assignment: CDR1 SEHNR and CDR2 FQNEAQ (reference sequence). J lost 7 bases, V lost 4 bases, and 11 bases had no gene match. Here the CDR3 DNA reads TGTGCCAGCAGCTCCCGGACAGGGAATAACGGTGGCTACACCTTC. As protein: CASSSRTGNNGGYTF.

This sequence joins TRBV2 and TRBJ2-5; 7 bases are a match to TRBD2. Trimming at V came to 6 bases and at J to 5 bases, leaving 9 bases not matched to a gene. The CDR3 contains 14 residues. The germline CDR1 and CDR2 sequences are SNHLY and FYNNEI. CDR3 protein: CASRFLGSGETQYF. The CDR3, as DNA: TGTGCCAGCAGGTTTTTAGGTAGCGGGGAGACCCAGTACTTC. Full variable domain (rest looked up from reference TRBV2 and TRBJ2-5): EPEVTQTPSHQVTQMGQEVILRCVPISNHLYFYWYRQILGQKVEFLVSFYNNEISEKSEIFDDQFSVERPDGSNFTLKIRSTKLEDSAMYFCASRFLGSGETQYFGPGTRLLVL.

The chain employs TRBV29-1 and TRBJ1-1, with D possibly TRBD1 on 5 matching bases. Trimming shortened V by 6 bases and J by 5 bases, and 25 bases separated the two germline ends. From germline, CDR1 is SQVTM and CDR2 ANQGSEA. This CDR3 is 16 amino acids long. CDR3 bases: TGCAGCGTGAGGGACGAGGTCACTTCGAGGAAAACTGAAGCTTTCTTT. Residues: CSVRDEVTSRKTEAFF.

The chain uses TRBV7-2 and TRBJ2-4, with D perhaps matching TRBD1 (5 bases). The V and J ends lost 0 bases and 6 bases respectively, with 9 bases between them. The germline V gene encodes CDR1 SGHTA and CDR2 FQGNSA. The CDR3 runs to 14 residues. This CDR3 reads CASSLAGPLNIQYF. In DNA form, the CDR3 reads TGTGCCAGCAGCTTAGCGGGGCCCTTAAACATTCAGTACTTC.

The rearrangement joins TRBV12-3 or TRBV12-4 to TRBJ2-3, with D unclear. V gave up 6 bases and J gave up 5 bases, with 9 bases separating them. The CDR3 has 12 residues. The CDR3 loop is CASSPRGDTQYF. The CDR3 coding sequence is TGTGCCAGCAGCCCGAGAGGAGATACGCAGTATTTT.

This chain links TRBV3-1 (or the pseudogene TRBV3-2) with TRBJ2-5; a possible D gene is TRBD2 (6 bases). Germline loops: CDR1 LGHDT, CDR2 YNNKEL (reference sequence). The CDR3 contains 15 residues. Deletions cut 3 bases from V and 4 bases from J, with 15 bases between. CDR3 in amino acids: CASSHARGVAETQYF. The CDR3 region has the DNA TGTGCCAGCAGCCACGCGCGGGGCGTTGCAGAGACCCAGTACTTC.

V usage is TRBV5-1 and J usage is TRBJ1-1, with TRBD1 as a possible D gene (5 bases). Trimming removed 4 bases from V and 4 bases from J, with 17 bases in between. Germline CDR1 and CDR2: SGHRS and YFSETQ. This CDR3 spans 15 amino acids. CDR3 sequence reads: CASSPQDGGGTEAFF. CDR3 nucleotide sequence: TGCGCCAGCAGCCCTCAGGACGGGGGGGGCACTGAAGCTTTCTTT.

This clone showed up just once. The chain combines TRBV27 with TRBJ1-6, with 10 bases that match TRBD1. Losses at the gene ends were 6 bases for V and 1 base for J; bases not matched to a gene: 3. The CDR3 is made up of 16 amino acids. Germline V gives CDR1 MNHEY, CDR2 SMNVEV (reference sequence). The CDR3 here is CASRRQGASYNSPLHF. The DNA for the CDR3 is TGTGCCAGCAGACGACAGGGGGCTTCCTATAATTCACCCCTCCACTTT.

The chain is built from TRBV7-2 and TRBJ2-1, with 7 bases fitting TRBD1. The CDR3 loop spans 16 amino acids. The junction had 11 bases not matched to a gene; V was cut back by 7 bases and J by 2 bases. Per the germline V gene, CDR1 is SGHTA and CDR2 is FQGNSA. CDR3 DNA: TGTGCCAGCATCCATATTACAGGGGCGGCCTACAATGAGCAGTTCTTC. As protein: CASIHITGAAYNEQFF. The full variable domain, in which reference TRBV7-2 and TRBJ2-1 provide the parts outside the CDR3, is GAGVSQSPSNKVTEKGKDVELRCDPISGHTALYWYRQSLGQGLEFLIYFQGNSAPDKSGLPSDRFSAERTGGSVSTLTIQRTQQEDSAVYLCASIHITGAAYNEQFFGPGTRLTVL.

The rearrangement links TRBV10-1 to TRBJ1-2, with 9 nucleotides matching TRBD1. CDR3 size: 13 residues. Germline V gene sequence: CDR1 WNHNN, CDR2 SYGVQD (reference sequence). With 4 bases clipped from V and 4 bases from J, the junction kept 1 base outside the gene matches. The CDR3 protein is CASSVDRGYGYTF. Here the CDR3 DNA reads TGCGCCAGCAGTGTGGACAGGGGCTATGGCTACACCTTC.

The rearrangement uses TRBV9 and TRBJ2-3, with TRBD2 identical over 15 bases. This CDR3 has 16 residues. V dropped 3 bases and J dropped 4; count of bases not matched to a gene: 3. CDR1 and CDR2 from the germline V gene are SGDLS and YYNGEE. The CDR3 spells CASSEGLAGGSDTQYF. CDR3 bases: TGTGCCAGCAGCGAGGGACTAGCGGGGGGATCAGATACGCAGTATTTT.

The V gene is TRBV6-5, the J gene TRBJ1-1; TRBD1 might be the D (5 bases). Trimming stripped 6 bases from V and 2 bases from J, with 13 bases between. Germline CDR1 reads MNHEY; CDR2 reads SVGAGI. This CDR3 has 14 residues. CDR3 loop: CASSLTVLNTEAFF. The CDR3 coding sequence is TGTGCCAGCAGCCTGACAGTCCTTAACACTGAAGCTTTCTTT.

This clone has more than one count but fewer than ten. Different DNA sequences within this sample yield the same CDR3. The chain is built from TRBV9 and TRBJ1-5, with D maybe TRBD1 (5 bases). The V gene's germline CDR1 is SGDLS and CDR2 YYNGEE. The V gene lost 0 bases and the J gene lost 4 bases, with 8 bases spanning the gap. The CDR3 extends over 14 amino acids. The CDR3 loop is CASSVDGANQPQHF. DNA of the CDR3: TGTGCCAGCAGCGTAGATGGGGCAAATCAGCCCCAGCATTTT.

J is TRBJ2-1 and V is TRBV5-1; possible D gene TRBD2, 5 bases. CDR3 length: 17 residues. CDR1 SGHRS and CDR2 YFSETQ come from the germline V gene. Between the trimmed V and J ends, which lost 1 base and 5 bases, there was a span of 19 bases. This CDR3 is CASSLIPSSGYDNEQFF. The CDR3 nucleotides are TGCGCCAGCAGCTTGATACCTAGCTCGGGCTACGACAATGAGCAGTTCTTC. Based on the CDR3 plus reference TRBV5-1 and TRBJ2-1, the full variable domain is KAGVTQTPRYLIKTRGQQVTLSCSPISGHRSVSWYQQTPGQGLQFLFEYFSETQRNKGNFPGRFSGRQFSNSRSEMNVSTLELGDSALYLCASSLIPSSGYDNEQFFGPGTRLTVL.

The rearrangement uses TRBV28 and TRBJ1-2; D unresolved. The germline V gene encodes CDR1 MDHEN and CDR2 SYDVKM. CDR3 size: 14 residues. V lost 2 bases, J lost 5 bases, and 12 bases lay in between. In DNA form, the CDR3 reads TGTGCCAGCAGTTTAGTACAGCTAACTTATGGCTACACCTTC. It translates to CASSLVQLTYGYTF.

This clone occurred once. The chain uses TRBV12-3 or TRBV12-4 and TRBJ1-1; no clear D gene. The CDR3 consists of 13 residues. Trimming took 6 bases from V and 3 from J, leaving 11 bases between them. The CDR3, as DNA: TGTGCCAGCAGGGGGTCAGCGTACACTGAAGCTTTCTTT. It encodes CASRGSAYTEAFF.

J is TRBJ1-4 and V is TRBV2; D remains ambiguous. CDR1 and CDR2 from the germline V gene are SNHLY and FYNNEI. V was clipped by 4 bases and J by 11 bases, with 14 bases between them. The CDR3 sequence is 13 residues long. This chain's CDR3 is CASSVGPEGKLFF. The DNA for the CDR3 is TGTGCCAGCAGTGTCGGGCCGGAGGGTAAACTGTTTTTT.

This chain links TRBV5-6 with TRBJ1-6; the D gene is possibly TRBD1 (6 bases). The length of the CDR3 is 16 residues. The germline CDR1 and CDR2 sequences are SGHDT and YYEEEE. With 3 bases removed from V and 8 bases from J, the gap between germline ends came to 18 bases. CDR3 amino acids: CASSSGVDSAHSPLHF. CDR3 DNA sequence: TGTGCCAGCAGCTCTGGGGTGGACAGTGCGCATTCACCCCTCCACTTT.

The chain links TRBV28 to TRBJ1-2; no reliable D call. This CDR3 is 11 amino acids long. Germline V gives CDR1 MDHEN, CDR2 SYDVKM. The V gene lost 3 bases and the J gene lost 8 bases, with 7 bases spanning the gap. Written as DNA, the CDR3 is TGTGCCAGCAGTTTTATGAGGGGCTACACCTTC. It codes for CASSFMRGYTF.

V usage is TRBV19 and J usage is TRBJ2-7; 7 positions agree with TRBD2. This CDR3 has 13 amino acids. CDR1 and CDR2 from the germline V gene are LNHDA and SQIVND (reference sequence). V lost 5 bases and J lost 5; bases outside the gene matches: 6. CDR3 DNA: TGTGCCAGTAGTTACCAGCGGGGCAACGAGCAGTACTTC. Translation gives CASSYQRGNEQYF.

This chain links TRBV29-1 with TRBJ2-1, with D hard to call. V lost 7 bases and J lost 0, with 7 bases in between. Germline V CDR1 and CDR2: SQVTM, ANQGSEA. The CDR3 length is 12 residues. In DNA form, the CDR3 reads TGCAGCGCCTCCAGCTCCTACAATGAGCAGTTCTTC. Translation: CSASSSYNEQFF.

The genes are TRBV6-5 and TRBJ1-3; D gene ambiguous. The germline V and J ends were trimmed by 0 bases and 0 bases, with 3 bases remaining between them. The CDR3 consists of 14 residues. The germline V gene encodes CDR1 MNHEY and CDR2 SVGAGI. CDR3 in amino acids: CASSYSRSGNTIYF. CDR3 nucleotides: TGTGCCAGCAGTTACTCGCGCTCTGGAAACACCATATATTTT.